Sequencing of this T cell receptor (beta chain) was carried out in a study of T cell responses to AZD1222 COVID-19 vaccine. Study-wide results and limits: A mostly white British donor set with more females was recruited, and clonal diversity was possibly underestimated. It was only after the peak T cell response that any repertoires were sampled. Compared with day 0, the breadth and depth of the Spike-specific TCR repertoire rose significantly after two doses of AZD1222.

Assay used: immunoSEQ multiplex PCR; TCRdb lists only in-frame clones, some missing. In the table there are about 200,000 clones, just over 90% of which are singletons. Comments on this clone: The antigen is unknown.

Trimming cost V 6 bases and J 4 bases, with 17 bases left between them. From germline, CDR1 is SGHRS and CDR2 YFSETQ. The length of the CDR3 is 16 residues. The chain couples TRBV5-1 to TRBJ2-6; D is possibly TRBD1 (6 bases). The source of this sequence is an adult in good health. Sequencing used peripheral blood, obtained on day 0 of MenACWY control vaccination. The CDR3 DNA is TGCGCCAGCAAAACATCAGGGGCGTCCGGGGCCAACGTCCTGACTTTC. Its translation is CASKTSGASGANVLTF.